A single sample gave rise to the 32 T cell receptor beta chains below, sequenced in a study of T cell responses to AZD1222 COVID-19 vaccine. Libraries were prepared by immunoSEQ multiplex PCR; TCRdb keeps only in-frame clonotypes and omits some of them. The sample has 90,000 to 110,000 clones, 89% seen once. The sequencing used peripheral blood, collected 28 days after the second AZD1222 dose. The receptors were gathered from an adult who received the AZD1222 COVID-19 vaccine.

The CDR3 DNA sequence: TGTGCCAGCAGCGGGAGGGTCGGAAAAAACATTCAGTACTTC. Translation: CASSGRVGKNIQYF. J is TRBJ2-4 and V is TRBV9, with a possible D match to TRBD2 (6 bases). Germline-derived CDR1 and CDR2 are SGDLS and YYNGEE. Trimming took off 3 bases at V and 4 bases at J, with 11 bases between the two ends. This CDR3 comprises 14 residues.

The rearrangement uses TRBV2 and TRBJ1-6; D not certain. V was trimmed by 3 bases and J by 10 bases, leaving 16 bases between them. Germline V gene data show CDR1 as SNHLY and CDR2 as FYNNEI. The CDR3 consists of 15 residues. CDR3 nucleotides: TGTGCCAGCAGTGATGAGCAAGGGTCTAGATCACCCCTCCACTTT. It encodes CASSDEQGSRSPLHF.

V is TRBV18 and J is TRBJ2-3, with D unresolved. The germline gives CDR1 KGHSH, CDR2 LQKENI. The CDR3 extends over 12 amino acids. Trimming shortened V by 3 bases and J by 7 bases, and 8 bases separated the two germline ends. Here the CDR3 DNA reads TGTGCCAGCTCACCGGGAACTAATACGCAGTATTTT. Residues: CASSPGTNTQYF.

This clone was detected only a few times. V usage is TRBV14 and J usage is TRBJ2-7, with D tentatively TRBD1 (6 bases). Germline V gene data show CDR1 as SGHDN and CDR2 as FVKESK. V gave up 4 bases and J gave up 3 bases, with 10 bases separating them. The CDR3 runs 13 residues. The CDR3 sequence: CASSPLTGYEQYF. The CDR3 nucleotides are TGTGCCAGCAGCCCCTTGACAGGCTACGAGCAGTACTTC.

This clone was picked up one time. The chain uses TRBV28 and TRBJ2-2; 10 bases agree with TRBD1. The CDR3 extends over 15 amino acids. The ends lost 6 bases at V and 5 bases at J; junction bases unmatched: 6. Germline V gene sequence: CDR1 MDHEN, CDR2 SYDVKM. CDR3 amino acids: CASRSWTGGTGELFF. CDR3 DNA sequence: TGTGCCAGCAGGTCCTGGACAGGGGGAACCGGGGAGCTGTTTTTT.

The genes are TRBV11-2 and TRBJ2-3; the D gene is possibly TRBD2 (6 bases). The germline V gene encodes CDR1 SGHAT and CDR2 FQNNGV. V lost 4 bases to trimming and J lost 1 base, with 18 bases between them. The CDR3 has 17 residues. The CDR3 DNA reads as TGTGCCAGCAGCTACAGGAGGAGGGACCGACGCACAGATACGCAGTATTTT. Translation: CASSYRRRDRRTDTQYF.

Worth noting for this clone: A read error may produce the germline difference seen at one junction end. The chain combines TRBV7-9 with TRBJ1-5, with TRBD1 matching over 7 bases. The CDR3 consists of 17 residues. Germline assignment: CDR1 SEHNR and CDR2 FQNEAQ (reference sequence). The CDR3 protein is CASSLATGPSSHQPQHF. CDR3 nucleotides: TGTGCCAGCAGCTTAGCGACAGGGCCCAGTAGCCATCAGCCCCAGCATTTT.

The rearrangement links TRBV5-4 to TRBJ2-3; D unclear. Trimming removed 5 bases from V and 2 bases from J, with 9 bases in between. CDR1 and CDR2 (germline): SGHNT, YYREEE (reference sequence). This CDR3 is built from 13 residues. The CDR3 nucleotides are TGTGCCAGCAGTGGGCTATTCACAGATACGCAGTATTTT. Protein: CASSGLFTDTQYF.

This clone was seen only a few times. The chain joins TRBV3-1 (or the pseudogene TRBV3-2) to TRBJ2-1; D might be TRBD2 (6 bases). This CDR3 contains 14 residues. V gave up 2 bases and J gave up 4 bases, with 9 bases separating them. CDR1 and CDR2 from the germline V gene are LGHDT and YNNKEL (reference sequence). CDR3: CASSQPSGYNEQFF. For the CDR3, the DNA is TGTGCCAGCAGCCAACCCAGCGGGTACAATGAGCAGTTCTTC.

The gene calls are TRBV19 and TRBJ1-6; D is unresolved. Germline CDR1 LNHDA, CDR2 SQIVND (reference sequence). Trimming cost V 7 bases and J 7 bases, with 20 bases left between them. CDR3 length equals 16 residues. CDR3: CASNTPGSQPNSPLHF. The DNA of the CDR3 is TGTGCCAGTAATACTCCGGGATCCCAGCCCAATTCACCCCTCCACTTT.

The chain uses TRBV19 and TRBJ1-5; D ambiguous. The germline CDR1 and CDR2 sequences are LNHDA and SQIVND (reference sequence). V lost 10 bases, J lost 1 base, and 14 bases lay in between. The CDR3 extends over 14 amino acids. The CDR3 loop is CATKSPRSNQPQHF. The CDR3 coding sequence is TGTGCCACCAAATCCCCCAGGAGCAATCAGCCCCAGCATTTT.

The chain links TRBV24-1 to TRBJ1-2; weak D call: TRBD1 (5 bases). The ends were cut back, 6 bases at V and 13 bases at J, with 17 bases in the middle. Looked up from germline, CDR1 is KGHDR and CDR2 is SFDVKD. This CDR3 region has 12 residues. The DNA for the CDR3 is TGTGCCACCAGTTCGGGACTCGGCCGGAGCACCTTC. As protein: CATSSGLGRSTF.

The rearrangement joins TRBV18 to TRBJ2-5, with D perhaps assigned TRBD1 or TRBD2 (5 bases each). Trimming cost V 2 bases and J 2 bases, with 9 bases left between them. The V gene's germline CDR1 is KGHSH and CDR2 LQKENI. This CDR3 region has 14 residues. The CDR3 reads CASSPGTGQETQYF. The CDR3 DNA reads as TGTGCCAGCTCACCAGGGACCGGTCAAGAGACCCAGTACTTC.

V gene TRBV28 combines with J gene TRBJ2-3; D call uncertain. V gave up 2 bases and J gave up 2 bases, with 11 bases separating them. In germline, CDR1 is MDHEN, CDR2 SYDVKM. The CDR3 extends over 15 amino acids. DNA for the CDR3: TGTGCCAGCAGTTTAAACTGGGAATCCACAGATACGCAGTATTTT. Encoded protein: CASSLNWESTDTQYF.

The V and J genes are TRBV27 and TRBJ2-2; no reliable D call. V dropped 1 base and J dropped 1 base, with 1 base sitting between them. The CDR3 sequence is 13 residues long. The germline CDR1 and CDR2 sequences are MNHEY and SMNVEV (reference sequence). CDR3 DNA sequence: TGTGCCAGCAGTTTATTGAACACCGGGGAGCTGTTTTTT. Its protein product is CASSLLNTGELFF.

This clone was observed once. The chain employs TRBV9 and TRBJ2-1; 15 bases agree with TRBD2. CDR3 size: 20 residues. V lost 4 bases and J lost 2; bases outside the gene matches: 13. Germline V gives CDR1 SGDLS, CDR2 YYNGEE. The CDR3, as DNA: TGTGCCAGCAGCCCAAGAAAAGGACTAGCGGGAGGGTTTCCCTACAATGAGCAGTTCTTC. This sequence encodes CASSPRKGLAGGFPYNEQFF.

The rearrangement joins TRBV4-3 to TRBJ2-7, with D possibly matching TRBD2 (6 bases). Trimming removed 0 bases from V and 4 bases from J, with 10 bases in between. The CDR3 has 14 residues. Germline V gene sequence: CDR1 LGHNA, CDR2 YSLEER. CDR3 sequence reads: CASSQDLRGYEQYF. The CDR3 region has the DNA TGCGCCAGCAGCCAAGATTTGCGGGGTTACGAGCAGTACTTC.

The chain uses TRBV11-3 and TRBJ2-3; 8 nucleotides line up with TRBD2. The J segment lost 8 bases and the V segment lost 0 bases, leaving 13 bases of the junction unmatched. This CDR3 region has 17 residues. CDR1 SGHNT and CDR2 YENEEA come from the germline V gene. CDR3 sequence: CASSLEGSGTRVGTQYF. CDR3 bases: TGTGCCAGCAGCTTAGAAGGTAGCGGGACCCGCGTTGGTACGCAGTATTTT.

The rearrangement uses TRBV27 and TRBJ1-2; 9 positions agree with TRBD1. The CDR3 is 15 amino acids. V was pared by 6 bases and J by 1 base, with 6 bases of the junction left unmatched. CDR1 and CDR2 from the germline V gene are MNHEY and SMNVEV (reference sequence). The DNA for the CDR3 is TGTGCCAGCAGGAGTATGGGACAGGGTAACTATGGCTACACCTTC. Translated, it gives CASRSMGQGNYGYTF.

This clone came up once. This rearrangement joins TRBV7-8 to TRBJ1-1, with a tentative D call TRBD1 (5 bases). This CDR3 is 16 amino acids long. Germline V lookup: CDR1 SGHVS, CDR2 FQNEAQ. With 2 bases removed from V and 7 bases from J, the gap between germline ends came to 20 bases. CDR3 residues: CASSLIGGAGAGEAFF. CDR3 in DNA: TGTGCCAGCAGCTTAATCGGAGGGGCCGGGGCTGGTGAAGCTTTCTTT.

The chain uses TRBV5-6 and TRBJ2-1; either TRBD1 or TRBD2 may fit D (5 bases each). This CDR3 has 17 residues. V shed 4 bases and J shed 0 bases, with 17 bases lying between them. From germline, CDR1 is SGHDT and CDR2 YYEEEE. The CDR3 nucleotides read TGTGCCAGCAGCACCAATTGGGGGTTGAGCTCCTACAATGAGCAGTTCTTC. Encoded protein: CASSTNWGLSSYNEQFF.

The chain is built from TRBV29-1 and TRBJ1-1; D perhaps matches TRBD1 (5 bases). Between the trimmed V and J ends, which lost 5 bases and 1 base, there was a span of 11 bases. The CDR3 length is 13 residues. CDR1 and CDR2 from the germline V gene are SQVTM and ANQGSEA. The CDR3 nucleotides are TGCAGCGTTCGGGAGCAGGGGAACACTGAAGCTTTCTTT. Amino acids: CSVREQGNTEAFF.

The rearrangement links TRBV7-6 to TRBJ1-5; no clear D. CDR3 size: 17 residues. Germline V CDR1 and CDR2: SGHVS, FNYEAQ. Trimming took off 1 base at V and 2 bases at J, with 15 bases between the two ends. As DNA, the CDR3 is TGTGCCAGCAGCTTAGACTCCGCGGTCTGGGGCAATCAGCCCCAGCATTTT. Protein: CASSLDSAVWGNQPQHF. Using reference TRBV7-6 and TRBJ1-5 for the parts outside the CDR3, the full variable domain is GAGVSQSPRYKVTKRGQDVALRCDPISGHVSLYWYRQALGQGPEFLTYFNYEAQQDKSGLPNDRFSAERPEGSISTLTIQRTEQRDSAMYRCASSLDSAVWGNQPQHFGDGTRLSIL.

The chain employs TRBV5-8 and TRBJ1-4; no reliable D call. The ends were cut back, 4 bases at V and 0 bases at J, with 13 bases in the middle. The CDR3 consists of 16 residues. Germline CDR1 reads SGHTS; CDR2 reads YDEGEE. CDR3 in DNA: TGTGCCAGCAGCCTTGGCCGACAAGCAACTAATGAAAAACTGTTTTTT. Translation: CASSLGRQATNEKLFF.

The CDR3 loop is CASSPGQGGINEKLFF. The CDR3, as DNA: TGCGCCAGCAGCCCCGGACAGGGGGGGATTAATGAAAAACTGTTTTTT. V and J are TRBV5-1 and TRBJ1-4; 10 bases line up with TRBD1. The V gene's germline CDR1 is SGHRS and CDR2 YFSETQ. V shed 4 bases, J shed 4 bases, and the junction held 7 bases outside the gene matches. The CDR3 covers 16 residues.

The chain carries TRBV9 and TRBJ2-2; TRBD2 agrees at 12 bases. With V trimmed by 0 bases and J by 4 bases, 10 bases remained unmatched. Germline V gene lookup returns CDR1 SGDLS and CDR2 YYNGEE. This CDR3 has 19 amino acids. The CDR3 region has the DNA TGTGCCAGCAGCGTAGAAAGTCTAGCGGGAGGGGATGGCACCGGGGAGCTGTTTTTT. This translates into CASSVESLAGGDGTGELFF.

The V call is TRBV27, the J call TRBJ1-5; no reliable D call. V gave up 5 bases and J gave up 2 bases, with 7 bases separating them. The CDR3 contains 13 residues. From germline, CDR1 is MNHEY and CDR2 SMNVEV (reference sequence). This chain's CDR3 is CASSPDGNQPQHF. DNA for the CDR3: TGTGCCAGCAGTCCTGACGGCAATCAGCCCCAGCATTTT.

The genes are TRBV14 and TRBJ1-1, with D uncertain. Germline V lookup: CDR1 SGHDN, CDR2 FVKESK. The ends were cut back, 1 base at V and 5 bases at J, with 5 bases in the middle. The CDR3 is 12 amino acids. In nucleotides, the CDR3 is TGTGCCAGCAGCCAAGGTAGTACTGAAGCTTTCTTT. Its translation: CASSQGSTEAFF.

The gene calls are TRBV7-9 and TRBJ2-1, with D perhaps matching TRBD1 (6 bases). Germline-derived CDR1 and CDR2 are SEHNR and FQNEAQ (reference sequence). V was trimmed by 2 bases and J by 1 base, leaving 9 bases between them. This CDR3 spans 15 amino acids. For the CDR3, the DNA is TGTGCCAGCAGCTTAATGCAGGGGTCCTACAATGAGCAGTTCTTC. It specifies CASSLMQGSYNEQFF.

The chain links TRBV29-1 to TRBJ2-5, with 10 bases lining up with TRBD1. The ends lost 5 bases at V and 2 bases at J; junction bases unmatched: 8. The CDR3 contains 15 residues. Germline V gene lookup returns CDR1 SQVTM and CDR2 ANQGSEA. The CDR3 DNA reads TGCAGCGTTACACGACAGGGGGCATGGCAAGAGACCCAGTACTTC. Translation: CSVTRQGAWQETQYF.

The chain recombines TRBV21-1 with TRBJ2-5; TRBD1, the table's D call, was not compared with the DNA. TRBV21-1 is listed as a pseudogene. The CDR3 consists of 14 residues. The CDR3 DNA reads as TGTGCCAGCAGCACGCACAGGGTCCAAGAGACCCAGTACTTC. This gives the protein CASSTHRVQETQYF.

The chain has TRBV5-4 and TRBJ2-5; 9 bases line up with TRBD1. Germline CDR1 is SGHNT and CDR2 is YYREEE (reference sequence). This CDR3 region has 14 residues. Losses at the gene ends were 4 bases for V and 5 bases for J; bases not matched to a gene: 6. The CDR3 loop is CASSPKQGAETQYF. CDR3 DNA sequence: TGTGCCAGCAGCCCTAAACAGGGGGCGGAGACCCAGTACTTC.